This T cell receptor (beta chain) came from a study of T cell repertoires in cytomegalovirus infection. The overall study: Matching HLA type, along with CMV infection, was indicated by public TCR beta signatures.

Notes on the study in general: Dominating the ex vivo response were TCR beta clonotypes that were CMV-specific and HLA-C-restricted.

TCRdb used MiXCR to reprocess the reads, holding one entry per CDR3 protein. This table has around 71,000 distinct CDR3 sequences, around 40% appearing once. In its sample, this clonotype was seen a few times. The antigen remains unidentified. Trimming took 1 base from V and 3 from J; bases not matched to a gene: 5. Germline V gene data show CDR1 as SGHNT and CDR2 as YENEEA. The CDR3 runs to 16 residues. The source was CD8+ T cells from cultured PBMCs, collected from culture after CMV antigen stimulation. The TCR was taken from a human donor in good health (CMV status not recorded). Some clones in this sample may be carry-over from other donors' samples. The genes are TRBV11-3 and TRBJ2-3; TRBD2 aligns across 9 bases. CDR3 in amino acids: CASSLGRGGATDTQYF. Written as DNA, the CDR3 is TGTGCCAGCAGCTTAGGACGCGGGGGGGCAACAGATACGCAGTATTTT.